The entry below gives a single T cell receptor beta chain sequence along with its context. Its antigen is still unknown. The source of the sample is a study of beta chain features in type 1 diabetes. The V gene end was trimmed by 9 bases and the J gene end by 6 bases; junction bases not matched to a gene: 9. CDR3 size: 13 residues. The germline CDR1 and CDR2 sequences are SGHRS and YFSETQ. All of the isolated RNA was reverse transcribed, so expressed TCRB transcripts were sequenced. Assay used: immunoSEQ multiplex PCR; TCRdb lists only in-frame clones, some missing. The sample includes about 740,000 clones, 13% of them seen just once. Notes on the study in general: Researchers report that Type 1 diabetes patients had moderately but significantly shorter TCRB CDR3s across all four CD4+ subsets.

This chain links TRBV5-1 with TRBJ1-5, with TRBD1 matching 7 bases. The clonotype was recovered from a man aged 18 to 30 with type 1 diabetes. The sequencing sample was made of naive CD4+ T cells from blood. The CDR3 is CATRQGLGQPQHF. CDR3 DNA: TGCGCCACAAGACAGGGTTTGGGTCAGCCCCAGCATTTT.